The 14 T cell receptor beta chains presented below share a single source sample, sequenced in a study of human T cells and chemical hapten exposure. MiXCR, run by TCRdb on the RACE reads, gives a single entry per CDR3 protein. The sample consists of roughly 84,000 distinct CDR3 sequences, 8.5% to 12% of them appearing once. The time point denotes: patch test 2, 6 weeks after DPC sensitization. The treatment: therapeutic diphenylcyclopropenone sensitization with weekly scalp DPC. Sequenced material: whole blood, taken in connection with sensitization to the hapten diphenylcyclopropenone (DPC). These receptors originate from a woman in her 50s with alopecia areata. Some clones in this sample may be carry-over from other donors' samples.

A word on this clonotype: This may come from a read error, since a much larger clone is one base off. The V gene is TRBV6-2 or TRBV6-3, the J gene TRBJ2-1, with 13 bases aligning to TRBD2. Per the germline V gene, CDR1 is MNHEY and CDR2 is SVGEGT. The J segment lost 7 bases and the V segment lost 11 bases, leaving 8 bases of the junction unmatched. The CDR3 consists of 14 residues. The CDR3 DNA sequence: TGTGCCGGATGGACTAGCGGGAGTCGAAATGAGCAGTTCTTC. Protein product: CAGWTSGSRNEQFF.

The chain recombines TRBV19 with TRBJ2-2, with D tentatively TRBD2 (6 bases). The CDR3 length is 15 residues. Trimming stripped 1 base from V and 1 base from J, with 7 bases between. Germline CDR1 reads LNHDA; CDR2 reads SQIVND (reference sequence). As DNA, the CDR3 is TGTGCCAGTAGTATAGCGGGACTGAACACCGGGGAGCTGTTTTTT. Translated, it gives CASSIAGLNTGELFF. The full variable domain, completed using reference TRBV19 and TRBJ2-2, is DGGITQSPKYLFRKEGQNVTLSCEQNLNHDAMYWYRQDPGQGLRLIYYSQIVNDFQKGDIAEGYSVSREKKESFPLTVTSAQKNPTAFYLCASSIAGLNTGELFFGEGSRLTVL.

J is TRBJ2-2 and V is TRBV9, with D possibly TRBD2 on 5 matching bases. Germline lookup yields CDR1 SGDLS and CDR2 YYNGEE. The CDR3 consists of 13 residues. V lost 4 bases and J 5 bases, leaving 9 bases between the germline ends. For the CDR3, the DNA is TGTGCCAGCAGCTCAGGAGGTACCGGGGAGCTGTTTTTT. This encodes CASSSGGTGELFF.

This clonotype turned up a few times. J is TRBJ2-2 and V is TRBV30, with 8 bases identical to TRBD1. The CDR3 loop spans 13 amino acids. V lost 3 bases, J lost 5 bases, and 2 bases stayed unmatched. In germline, CDR1 is GTSNPN, CDR2 SVGIG (reference sequence). The CDR3 protein is CAWSGQGTGELFF. In DNA form, the CDR3 reads TGTGCCTGGAGCGGACAGGGAACCGGGGAGCTGTTTTTT.

In DNA, the CDR3 is TGTGCCAGCAGCTTGGTGGGCCTTAAAGAGACCCAGTACTTC. Translated, it gives CASSLVGLKETQYF. This chain links TRBV5-4 with TRBJ2-5; D is unresolved. CDR1 SGHNT and CDR2 YYREEE come from the germline V gene (reference sequence). The ends were cut back, 0 bases at V and 3 bases at J, with 9 bases in the middle. The CDR3 runs 14 residues.

This clonotype has ten or more counts. J is TRBJ1-2 and V is TRBV10-3; 10 nucleotides agree with TRBD1. CDR3 length equals 13 residues. Germline CDR1 and CDR2: ENHRY and SYGVKD. J gave up 8 bases and V 4 bases, and 4 bases lay outside the gene matches. This CDR3 is CAISAGQGSGYTF. In DNA form, the CDR3 reads TGTGCCATCAGTGCGGGACAGGGGTCCGGCTACACCTTC.

This clonotype was seen ten or more times. The genes are TRBV10-3 and TRBJ2-4; D may be TRBD2 (5 bases). The germline V gene encodes CDR1 ENHRY and CDR2 SYGVKD. The CDR3 spans 17 residues. Trimming shortened V by 0 bases and J by 0 bases, and 12 bases separated the two germline ends. CDR3 bases: TGTGCCATCAGTGAGTCTGCCACGGCGGGAGCCAAAAACATTCAGTACTTC. It yields the protein CAISESATAGAKNIQYF.

This clonotype was seen a handful of times. This chain connects TRBV7-6 to TRBJ2-2; possible D gene TRBD2, 6 bases. The CDR3 length is 15 residues. V was cut by 1 base and J by 4 bases, with 10 bases left in between. Looked up from germline, CDR1 is SGHVS and CDR2 is FNYEAQ. The CDR3 sequence is CASSLVEGGTGELFF. The CDR3 DNA reads as TGTGCCAGCAGCTTAGTCGAGGGAGGCACCGGGGAGCTGTTTTTT.

The chain employs TRBV19 and TRBJ1-5; D is undetermined. Looked up from germline, CDR1 is LNHDA and CDR2 is SQIVND (reference sequence). V was pared by 7 bases and J by 0 bases, with 7 bases between. The CDR3 extends over 13 amino acids. The CDR3 region has the DNA TGTGCCAGTACGCAGTATAGCAATCAGCCCCAGCATTTT. Translating it yields CASTQYSNQPQHF. Supplemented by reference TRBV19 and TRBJ1-5, the full variable domain reads DGGITQSPKYLFRKEGQNVTLSCEQNLNHDAMYWYRQDPGQGLRLIYYSQIVNDFQKGDIAEGYSVSREKKESFPLTVTSAQKNPTAFYLCASTQYSNQPQHFGDGTRLSIL.

The chain links TRBV12-3 or TRBV12-4 to TRBJ2-2, with 8 nucleotides matching TRBD1. The CDR3 spans 16 residues. Trimming at V came to 6 bases and at J to 5 bases, leaving 11 bases not matched to a gene. In DNA form, the CDR3 reads TGTGCCAGCAGGCCGGGGGCAGGGGGCCGAACCGGGGAGCTGTTTTTT. Translated, it gives CASRPGAGGRTGELFF.

This clonotype showed up many times. The rearrangement joins TRBV14 to TRBJ2-1, with D perhaps matching TRBD2 (6 bases). V was trimmed by 0 bases and J by 5 bases, leaving 14 bases between them. This CDR3 has 16 amino acids. Germline CDR1 and CDR2: SGHDN and FVKESK. Here the CDR3 DNA reads TGTGCCAGCAGCCAAGAGAGGCTAGCGAGAGACAATGAGCAGTTCTTC. It is translated as CASSQERLARDNEQFF.

This chain connects TRBV11-3 to TRBJ2-2, with D possibly called TRBD1 or TRBD2 (6 bases each). Germline V gene data show CDR1 as SGHNT and CDR2 as YENEEA. Trimming left V 5 bases short and J 7 bases short, with 14 bases between. There are 14 residues in the CDR3. Here the CDR3 reads CASSPRLGGGELFF. As DNA, the CDR3 is TGTGCCAGCAGCCCAAGACTAGGGGGCGGGGAGCTGTTTTTT.

This clonotype was seen many times. V usage is TRBV25-1 and J usage is TRBJ2-1, with 7 bases fitting TRBD2. Germline V CDR1 and CDR2: MGHDK, SYGVNS. CDR3 size: 16 residues. Trimming cost V 4 bases and J 1 base; bases outside gene matches: 7. In nucleotides, the CDR3 is TGTGCCAGCAGTGCTGCCCTCGGGGGGTCCTACAATGAGCAGTTCTTC. Its protein product is CASSAALGGSYNEQFF.

This chain links TRBV4-1 with TRBJ2-1; TRBD2 might be the D (6 bases). In germline, CDR1 is MGHRA, CDR2 YSYEKL. Trimming cost V 4 bases and J 7 bases, with 17 bases left between them. The CDR3 has 15 amino acids. The CDR3 here is CASSPTPTSRNEQFF. In DNA, the CDR3 is TGCGCCAGCAGCCCCACCCCGACTAGTAGGAATGAGCAGTTCTTC.